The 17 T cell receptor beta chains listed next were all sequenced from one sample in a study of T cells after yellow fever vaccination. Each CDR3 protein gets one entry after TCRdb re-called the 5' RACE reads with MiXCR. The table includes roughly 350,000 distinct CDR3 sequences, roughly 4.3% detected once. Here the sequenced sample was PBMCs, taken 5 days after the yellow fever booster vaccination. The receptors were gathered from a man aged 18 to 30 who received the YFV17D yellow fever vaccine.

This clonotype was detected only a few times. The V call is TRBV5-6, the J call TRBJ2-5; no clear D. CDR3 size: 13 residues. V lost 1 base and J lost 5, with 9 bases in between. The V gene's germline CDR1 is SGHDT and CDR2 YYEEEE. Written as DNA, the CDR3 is TGTGCCAGCAGCTTGTATAGTGCGGAGACCCAGTACTTC. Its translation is CASSLYSAETQYF. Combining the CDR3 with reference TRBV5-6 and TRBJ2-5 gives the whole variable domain DAGVTQSPTHLIKTRGQQVTLRCSPKSGHDTVSWYQQALGQGPQFIFQYYEEEERQRGNFPDRFSGHQFPNYSSELNVNALLLGDSALYLCASSLYSAETQYFGPGTRLLVL.

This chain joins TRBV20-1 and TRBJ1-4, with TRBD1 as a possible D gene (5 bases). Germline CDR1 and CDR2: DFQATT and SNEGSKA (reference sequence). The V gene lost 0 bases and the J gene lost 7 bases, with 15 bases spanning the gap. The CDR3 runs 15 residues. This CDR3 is CSARDRRGEGEKLFF. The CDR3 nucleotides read TGCAGTGCTAGAGATCGGAGGGGAGAAGGTGAAAAACTGTTTTTT.

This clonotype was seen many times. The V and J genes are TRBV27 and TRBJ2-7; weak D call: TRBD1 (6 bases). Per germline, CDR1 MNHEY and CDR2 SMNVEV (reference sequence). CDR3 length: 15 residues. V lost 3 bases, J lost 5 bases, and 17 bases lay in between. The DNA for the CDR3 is TGTGCCAGCAGTTTCACGGGACAACCCCAGGACGAGCAGTACTTC. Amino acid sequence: CASSFTGQPQDEQYF.

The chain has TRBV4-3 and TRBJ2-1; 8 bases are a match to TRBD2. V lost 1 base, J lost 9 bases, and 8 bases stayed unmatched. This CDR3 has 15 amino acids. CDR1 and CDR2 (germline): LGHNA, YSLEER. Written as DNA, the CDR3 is TGCGCCAGCAGCCAAGCACGGGGGGGCTGGGGTGAGCAGTTCTTC. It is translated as CASSQARGGWGEQFF.

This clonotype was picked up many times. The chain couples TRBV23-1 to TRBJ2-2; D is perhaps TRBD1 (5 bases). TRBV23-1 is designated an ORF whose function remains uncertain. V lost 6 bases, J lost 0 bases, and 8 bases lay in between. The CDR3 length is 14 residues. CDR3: CASSRAPNTGELFF. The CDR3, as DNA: TGCGCCAGCAGCAGGGCCCCGAACACCGGGGAGCTGTTTTTT.

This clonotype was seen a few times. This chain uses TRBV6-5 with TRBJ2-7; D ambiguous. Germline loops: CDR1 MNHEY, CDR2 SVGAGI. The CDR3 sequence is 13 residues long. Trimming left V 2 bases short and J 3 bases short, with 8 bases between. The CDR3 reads CASSYTTRYEQYF. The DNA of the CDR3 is TGTGCCAGCAGTTACACGACACGCTACGAGCAGTACTTC.

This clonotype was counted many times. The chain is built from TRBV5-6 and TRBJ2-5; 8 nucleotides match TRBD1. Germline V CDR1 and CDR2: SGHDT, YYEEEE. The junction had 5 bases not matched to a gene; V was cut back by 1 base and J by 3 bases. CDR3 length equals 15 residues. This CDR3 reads CASSLPRTGKETQYF. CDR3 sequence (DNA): TGTGCCAGCAGCTTGCCCAGGACAGGGAAAGAGACCCAGTACTTC.

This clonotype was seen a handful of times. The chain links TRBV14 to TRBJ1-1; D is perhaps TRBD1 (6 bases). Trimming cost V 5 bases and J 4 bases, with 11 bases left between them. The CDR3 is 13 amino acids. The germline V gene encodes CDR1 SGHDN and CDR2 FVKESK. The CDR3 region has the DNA TGTGCCAGCAGCGATTACAGGGTCACTGAAGCTTTCTTT. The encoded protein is CASSDYRVTEAFF.

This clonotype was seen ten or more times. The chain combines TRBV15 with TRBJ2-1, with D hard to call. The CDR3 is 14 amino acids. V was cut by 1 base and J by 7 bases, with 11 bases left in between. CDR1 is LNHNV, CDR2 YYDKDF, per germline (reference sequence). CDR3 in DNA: TGTGCCACCAGCAGAGCGCCTGGGCGGAATGAGCAGTTCTTC. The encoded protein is CATSRAPGRNEQFF. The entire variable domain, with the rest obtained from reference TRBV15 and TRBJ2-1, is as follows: DAMVIQNPRYQVTQFGKPVTLSCSQTLNHNVMYWYQQKSSQAPKLLFHYYDKDFNNEADTPDNFQSRRPNTSFCFLDIRSPGLGDTAMYLCATSRAPGRNEQFFGPGTRLTVL.

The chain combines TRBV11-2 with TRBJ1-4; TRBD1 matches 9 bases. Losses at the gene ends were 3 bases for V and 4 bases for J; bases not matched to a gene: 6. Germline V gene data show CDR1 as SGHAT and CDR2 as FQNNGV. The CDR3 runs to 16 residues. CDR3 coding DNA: TGTGCCAGCAGCTTCGGACAGGGGAGGGGTAATGAAAAACTGTTTTTT. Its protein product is CASSFGQGRGNEKLFF.

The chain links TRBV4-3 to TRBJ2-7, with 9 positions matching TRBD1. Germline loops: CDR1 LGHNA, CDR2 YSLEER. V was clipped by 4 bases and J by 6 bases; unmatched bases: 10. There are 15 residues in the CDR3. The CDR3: CASSRRGQGVSEQYF. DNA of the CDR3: TGCGCCAGCAGCCGGCGGGGACAGGGAGTTAGCGAGCAGTACTTC.

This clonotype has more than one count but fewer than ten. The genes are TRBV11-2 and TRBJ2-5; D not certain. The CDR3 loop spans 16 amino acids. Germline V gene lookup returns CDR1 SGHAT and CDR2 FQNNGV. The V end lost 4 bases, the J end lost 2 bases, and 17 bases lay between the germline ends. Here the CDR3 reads CASSSPKGPIQETQYF. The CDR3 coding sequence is TGTGCCAGCAGCTCACCAAAAGGACCGATACAAGAGACCCAGTACTTC.

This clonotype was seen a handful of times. The CDR3 nucleotides read TGTGCCAGCTCACCTCGCGGTGGGCAAAACTACGAGCAGTACTTC. Encoded protein: CASSPRGGQNYEQYF. V is TRBV18 and J is TRBJ2-7; D unresolved. The V end lost 3 bases, the J end lost 3 bases, and 15 bases lay between the germline ends. Germline-derived CDR1 and CDR2 are KGHSH and LQKENI. The CDR3 is 15 amino acids.

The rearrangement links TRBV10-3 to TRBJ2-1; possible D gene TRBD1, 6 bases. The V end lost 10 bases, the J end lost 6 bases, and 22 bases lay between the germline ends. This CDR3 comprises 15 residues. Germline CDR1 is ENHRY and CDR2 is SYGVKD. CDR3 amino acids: CATLLLPSRGNEQFF. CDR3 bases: TGTGCCACCCTGCTTTTACCCTCCAGGGGCAATGAGCAGTTCTTC.

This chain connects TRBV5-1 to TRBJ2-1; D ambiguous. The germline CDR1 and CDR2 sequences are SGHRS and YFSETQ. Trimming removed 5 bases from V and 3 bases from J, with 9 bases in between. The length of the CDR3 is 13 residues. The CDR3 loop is CASRSNDYNEQFF. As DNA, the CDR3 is TGCGCCAGCAGGTCTAATGACTACAATGAGCAGTTCTTC.

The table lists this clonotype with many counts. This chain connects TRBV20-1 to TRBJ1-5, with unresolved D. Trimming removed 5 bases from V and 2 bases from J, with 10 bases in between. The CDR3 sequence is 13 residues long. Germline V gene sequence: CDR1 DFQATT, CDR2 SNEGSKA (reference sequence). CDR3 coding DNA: TGCAGTGCTTGGGGTCTAGGCAATCAGCCCCAGCATTTT. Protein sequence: CSAWGLGNQPQHF.

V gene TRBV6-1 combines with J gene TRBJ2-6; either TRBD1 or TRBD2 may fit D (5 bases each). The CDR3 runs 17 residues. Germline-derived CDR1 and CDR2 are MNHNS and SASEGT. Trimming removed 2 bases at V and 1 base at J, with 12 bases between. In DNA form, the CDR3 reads TGTGCCAGCAGTGAATCCTCCGGGGCATCTGGGGCCAACGTCCTGACTTTC. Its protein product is CASSESSGASGANVLTF.